This is a list of T cell receptor beta chains from one sample in a study of early T cells in non-severe SARS-CoV-2 infection. TCRdb re-called the 5' RACE reads through MiXCR, storing one row per CDR3 protein. The table lists tens of thousands of distinct CDR3 sequences, roughly 15% of them singletons. The sequencing used whole blood, collected at baseline. The receptors were sampled from an adult who was a healthcare worker with PCR-confirmed SARS-CoV-2 infection or an uninfected control (not recorded which). Each CDR3 is given with its conserved first and last residue. A D gene is named only where the DNA matches it firmly. Clone size is stated in some rows and not others, as once, few, many or a class when expanded.

TRBV3-1	-	-	TRBJ2-3	CASSQVRVGDHVDTQYF	TGTGCCAGCAGCCAAGTTCGTGTGGGAGATCACGTAGATACGCAGTATTTT
TRBV27	-	TRBD2	TRBJ2-7	CASSPEGREGDEQYF	TGTGCCAGCAGCCCTGAGGGACGGGAGGGAGACGAGCAGTACTTC
TRBV5-1	-	-	TRBJ2-7	CASSPGLTAYEQYF	TGCGCCAGCAGCCCGGGACTCACCGCCTACGAGCAGTACTTC
TRBV6-5	few	TRBD1	TRBJ2-5	CASSAPGQGIAYF	TGTGCCAGCAGTGCCCCGGGACAGGGGATTGCGTACTTC
TRBV28	many	-	TRBJ2-5	CASRTGATGQETQYF	TGTGCCAGCAGAACCGGGGCCACGGGGCAAGAGACCCAGTACTTC
TRBV7-2	-	-	TRBJ1-2	CASSPRQRVVGYTF	TGTGCCAGCAGCCCCCGACAACGGGTCGTTGGCTACACCTTC
TRBV11-2	few	TRBD1	TRBJ1-1	CASMLTGGSEAFF	TGTGCCAGCATGCTGACAGGGGGCTCTGAAGCTTTCTTT
TRBV28	few	-	TRBJ1-5	CASSLRGLSNQPQHF	TGTGCCAGCAGTTTACGGGGATTGAGCAATCAGCCCCAGCATTTT
TRBV7-9	-	-	TRBJ2-1	CASSLALNNEQFF	TGTGCCAGCAGCTTAGCTCTTAACAATGAGCAGTTCTTC
TRBV24-1	-	TRBD2	TRBJ2-7	CATRPSGEGHEQYF	TGTGCCACCAGGCCTAGCGGGGAAGGCCACGAGCAGTACTTC
TRBV7-9	many	-	TRBJ1-1	CASSPQGNTEAFF	TGTGCCAGCAGTCCACAGGGGAACACTGAAGCTTTCTTT
TRBV10-3	-	TRBD1	TRBJ1-4	CAISSRGRDEKLFF	TGTGCCATCAGTTCTAGGGGGCGCGATGAAAAACTGTTTTTT
TRBV4-1	once	TRBD1	TRBJ2-5	CASSQEGGRWSETQYF	TGCGCCAGCAGCCAAGAAGGGGGCAGGTGGTCGGAGACCCAGTACTTC
TRBV11-2	-	TRBD2	TRBJ2-3	CASSSSFQRESTDTQYF	TGTGCCAGCAGCTCCTCTTTCCAGCGGGAAAGCACAGATACGCAGTATTTT
TRBV18	-	TRBD1	TRBJ1-1	CASSLQTGSSEAFF	TGTGCCAGCTCACTTCAGACAGGGAGCTCTGAAGCTTTCTTT
TRBV20-1	-	-	TRBJ1-1	CSARRTGDTEAFF	TGCAGTGCTAGAAGAACGGGAGATACTGAAGCTTTCTTT
TRBV5-1	-	-	TRBJ2-7	CASSLGWDVAYEQYF	TGCGCCAGCAGCTTGGGATGGGACGTAGCCTACGAGCAGTACTTC
TRBV7-9	-	-	TRBJ1-2	CASSLRLDGYTF	TGTGCCAGCAGCTTACGACTGGACGGCTACACCTTC
TRBV9	many	-	TRBJ2-3	CASSPRSGTDTQYF	TGTGCCAGCAGCCCCCGTTCGGGCACAGATACGCAGTATTTT
TRBV27	-	TRBD2	TRBJ2-5	CASSPPLSGRRGETQYF	TGTGCCAGCAGTCCCCCCCTTAGCGGGAGAAGAGGGGAGACCCAGTACTTC
TRBV7-2	few	-	TRBJ2-7	CASSATATYEQYF	TGTGCCAGCAGCGCGACAGCAACCTACGAGCAGTACTTC